The 8 T cell receptor beta chains in this list originate from one sample, sequenced in a study of blood T cell repertoires in COVID-19 (dated by TCRdb to 2019 to 2021). The library was produced with the immunoSEQ multiplex PCR assay. Sourced from immuneACCESS, this table was stored by TCRdb with only in-frame sequences that have V and J called. A share of the clones is absent; for the studies checked, an unresolved V gene accounts for under half, and the remainder has no known explanation. This sample holds 350,000 to 400,000 clones; 90% were observed only once. 6% to 7.5% of the sample lies in the top ten. Sequenced: peripheral blood. The origin of the receptors is a man between 18 and 29 years old with active or convalescent COVID-19.

The chain has TRBV6-1 and TRBJ1-1, with unresolved D. V gave up 2 bases and J gave up 2 bases, with 15 bases separating them. Germline CDR1 MNHNS, CDR2 SASEGT. The CDR3 sequence is 16 residues long. The DNA for the CDR3 is TGTGCCAGCAGTGAATTTCTCCGCTCGAGAAACACTGAAGCTTTCTTT. Its protein is CASSEFLRSRNTEAFF.

V and J are TRBV28 and TRBJ2-1, with 11 bases that match TRBD1. CDR1 is MDHEN and CDR2 is SYDVKM in the germline V gene. V was pared by 4 bases and J by 6 bases, with 8 bases of the junction left unmatched. The CDR3 consists of 16 residues. The CDR3 nucleotides are TGTGCCAGCAGTTCAGGACAGGGGGCAAAGCGCAATGAGCAGTTCTTC. This translates into CASSSGQGAKRNEQFF.

This clone was seen just once. This chain uses TRBV18 with TRBJ2-7; no definite D call. The CDR3 runs 14 residues. CDR1 and CDR2 from the germline V gene are KGHSH and LQKENI. V lost 4 bases and J 3 bases, leaving 13 bases between the germline ends. This CDR3 is CASSRDGGDYEQYF. CDR3 in DNA: TGTGCCAGCTCACGAGATGGCGGCGACTACGAGCAGTACTTC.

This clone came up once. The V call is TRBV25-1, the J call TRBJ1-3, with D perhaps matching TRBD1 (5 bases). V lost 1 base and J lost 0, with 7 bases in between. Germline V gives CDR1 MGHDK, CDR2 SYGVNS. The CDR3 consists of 15 residues. CDR3 in amino acids: CASSEWGNSGNTIYF. For the CDR3, the DNA is TGTGCCAGCAGTGAATGGGGCAACTCTGGAAACACCATATATTTT.

This chain connects TRBV4-2 to TRBJ2-1; 9 positions match TRBD2. Germline V gives CDR1 LGHNA, CDR2 YNFKEQ. Germline trimming cut 1 base from V and 5 bases from J; bases unmatched to any gene: 6. The CDR3 consists of 16 residues. The CDR3 bases are TGTGCCAGCAGCCAAGTTTGGCTAGCGGGGAACAATGAGCAGTTCTTC. It codes for CASSQVWLAGNNEQFF.

In the case of this clone: Other DNA sequences within the sample encode an identical CDR3. The chain recombines TRBV11-2 with TRBJ2-7; D unclear. Germline V lookup: CDR1 SGHAT, CDR2 FQNNGV. The CDR3 contains 11 residues. The V and J ends lost 2 bases and 6 bases respectively, with 5 bases between them. The CDR3 loop reads CASSLSLEQYF. The CDR3 DNA sequence: TGTGCCAGCAGCTTATCCCTCGAGCAGTACTTC.

V is TRBV5-1 and J is TRBJ2-1, with D unresolved. V was clipped by 0 bases and J by 7 bases, with 8 bases between them. CDR1 SGHRS and CDR2 YFSETQ come from the germline V gene. The CDR3 sequence is 13 residues long. CDR3 sequence: CASSLGLGNEQFF. CDR3 nucleotides: TGCGCCAGCAGCTTGGGTCTCGGGAATGAGCAGTTCTTC.

The J gene is TRBJ2-7, the V gene TRBV7-2; 7 positions match TRBD1. With 4 bases clipped from V and 6 bases from J, the junction kept 9 bases outside the gene matches. The CDR3 covers 14 residues. Germline CDR1 and CDR2: SGHTA and FQGNSA. The CDR3, as DNA: TGTGCCAGCAGCTACCGACAGGGTACCTCCGAGCAGTACTTC. Protein sequence: CASSYRQGTSEQYF.